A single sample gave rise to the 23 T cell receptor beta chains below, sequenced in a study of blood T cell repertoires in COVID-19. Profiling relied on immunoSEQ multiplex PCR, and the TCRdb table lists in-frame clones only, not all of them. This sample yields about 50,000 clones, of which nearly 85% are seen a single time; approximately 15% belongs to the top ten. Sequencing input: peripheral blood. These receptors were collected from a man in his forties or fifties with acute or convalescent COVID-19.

The CDR3 DNA is TGTGCCAGCAGCCCGACAGGGAACTCCTACGAGCAGTACTTC. Its translation is CASSPTGNSYEQYF. The rearrangement uses TRBV11-3 and TRBJ2-7; the match to TRBD1 covers 7 bases. The V gene's germline CDR1 is SGHNT and CDR2 YENEEA. With V trimmed by 5 bases and J by 0 bases, 4 bases remained unmatched. This CDR3 is 14 amino acids long.

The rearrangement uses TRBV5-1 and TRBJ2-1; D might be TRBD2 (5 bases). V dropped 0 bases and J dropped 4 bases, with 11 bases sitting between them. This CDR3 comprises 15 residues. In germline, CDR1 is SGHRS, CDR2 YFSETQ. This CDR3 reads CASSLGGSRYNEQFF. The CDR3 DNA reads TGCGCCAGCAGCTTGGGTGGGAGTCGATACAATGAGCAGTTCTTC.

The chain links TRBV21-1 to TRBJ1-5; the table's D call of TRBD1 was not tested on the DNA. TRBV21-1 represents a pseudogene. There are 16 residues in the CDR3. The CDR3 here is CASSKSDRSSNQPQHF. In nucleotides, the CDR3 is TGTGCCAGCAGCAAATCGGACAGATCAAGCAATCAGCCCCAGCATTTT.

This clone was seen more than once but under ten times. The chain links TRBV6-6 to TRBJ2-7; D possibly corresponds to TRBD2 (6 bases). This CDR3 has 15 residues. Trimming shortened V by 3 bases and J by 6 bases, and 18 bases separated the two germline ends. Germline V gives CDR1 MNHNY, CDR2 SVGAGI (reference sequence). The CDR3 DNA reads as TGTGCCAGCAGTTATTCCCTAGCGTCGAGTAGCGAGCAGTACTTC. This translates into CASSYSLASSSEQYF.

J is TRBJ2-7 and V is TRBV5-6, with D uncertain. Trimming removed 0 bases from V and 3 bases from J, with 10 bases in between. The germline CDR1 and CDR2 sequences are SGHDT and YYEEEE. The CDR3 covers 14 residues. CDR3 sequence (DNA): TGTGCCAGCAGCTTGGGTGTCACAAACTACGAGCAGTACTTC. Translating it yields CASSLGVTNYEQYF. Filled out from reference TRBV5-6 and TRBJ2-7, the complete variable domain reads DAGVTQSPTHLIKTRGQQVTLRCSPKSGHDTVSWYQQALGQGPQFIFQYYEEEERQRGNFPDRFSGHQFPNYSSELNVNALLLGDSALYLCASSLGVTNYEQYFGPGTRLTVT.

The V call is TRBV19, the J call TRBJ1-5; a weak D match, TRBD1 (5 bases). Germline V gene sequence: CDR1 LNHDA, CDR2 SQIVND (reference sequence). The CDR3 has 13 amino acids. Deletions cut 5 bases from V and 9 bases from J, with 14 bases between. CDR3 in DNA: TGTGCCAGTAGTCGTCAGGGTTTCGGGCCCCAGCATTTT. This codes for CASSRQGFGPQHF.

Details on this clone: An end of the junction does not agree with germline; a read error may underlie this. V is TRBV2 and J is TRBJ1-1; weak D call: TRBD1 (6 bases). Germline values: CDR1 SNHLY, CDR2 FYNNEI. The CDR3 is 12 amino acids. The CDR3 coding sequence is TGTGCCAGCAGAGAAGGGACACATGAAGCTTTCTTT. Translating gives CASREGTHEAFF.

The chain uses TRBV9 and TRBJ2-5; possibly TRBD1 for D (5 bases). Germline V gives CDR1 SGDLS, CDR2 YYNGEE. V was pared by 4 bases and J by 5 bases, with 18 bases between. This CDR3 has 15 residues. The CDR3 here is CASSSNGQGVETQYF. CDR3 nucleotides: TGTGCCAGCAGCTCAAACGGGCAGGGTGTCGAGACCCAGTACTTC. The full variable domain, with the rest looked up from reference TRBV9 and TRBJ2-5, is DSGVTQTPKHLITATGQRVTLRCSPRSGDLSVYWYQQSLDQGLQFLIQYYNGEERAKGNILERFSAQQFPDLHSELNLSSLELGDSALYFCASSSNGQGVETQYFGPGTRLLVL.

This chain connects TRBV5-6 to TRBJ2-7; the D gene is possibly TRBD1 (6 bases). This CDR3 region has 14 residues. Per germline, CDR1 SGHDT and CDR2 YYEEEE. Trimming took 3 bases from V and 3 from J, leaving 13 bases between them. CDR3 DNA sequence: TGTGCCAGCAGCTCGACAGGATTCAACTACGAGCAGTACGTC. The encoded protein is CASSSTGFNYEQYV.

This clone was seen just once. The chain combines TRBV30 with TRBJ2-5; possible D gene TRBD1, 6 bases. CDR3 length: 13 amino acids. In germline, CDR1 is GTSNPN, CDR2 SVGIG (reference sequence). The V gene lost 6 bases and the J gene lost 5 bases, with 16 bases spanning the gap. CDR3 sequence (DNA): TGTGCCTGTTCAGGGGCAGGTCGGGAGACCCAGTACTTC. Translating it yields CACSGAGRETQYF.

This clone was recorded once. This chain's CDR3 is CATSDGDRGTIYF. The DNA for the CDR3 is TGTGCCACCAGTGATGGGGACAGGGGCACCATATATTTT. The V call is TRBV24-1, the J call TRBJ1-3; 10 bases are a match to TRBD1. V lost 3 bases, J lost 9 bases, and 1 base stayed unmatched. Germline V gives CDR1 KGHDR, CDR2 SFDVKD. CDR3 length equals 13 residues.

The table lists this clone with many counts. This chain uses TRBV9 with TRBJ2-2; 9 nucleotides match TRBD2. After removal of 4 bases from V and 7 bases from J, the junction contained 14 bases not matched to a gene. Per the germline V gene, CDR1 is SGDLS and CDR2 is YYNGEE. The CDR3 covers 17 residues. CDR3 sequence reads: CASSSPAGGRYDGELFF. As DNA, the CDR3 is TGTGCCAGCAGCTCCCCAGCGGGAGGAAGGTACGACGGGGAGCTGTTTTTT.

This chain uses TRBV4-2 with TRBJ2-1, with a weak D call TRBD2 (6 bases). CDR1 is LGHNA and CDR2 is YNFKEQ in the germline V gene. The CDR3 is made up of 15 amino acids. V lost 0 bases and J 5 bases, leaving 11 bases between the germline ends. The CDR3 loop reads CASSQEPGVNNEQFF. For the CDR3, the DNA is TGTGCCAGCAGCCAAGAACCGGGAGTTAACAATGAGCAGTTCTTC.

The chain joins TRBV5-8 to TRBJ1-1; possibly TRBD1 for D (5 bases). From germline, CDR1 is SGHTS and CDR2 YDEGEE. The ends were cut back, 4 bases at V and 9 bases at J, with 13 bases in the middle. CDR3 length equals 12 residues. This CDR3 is CASSLTGLKAFF. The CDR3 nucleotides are TGTGCCAGCAGCCTGACGGGACTCAAAGCTTTCTTT.

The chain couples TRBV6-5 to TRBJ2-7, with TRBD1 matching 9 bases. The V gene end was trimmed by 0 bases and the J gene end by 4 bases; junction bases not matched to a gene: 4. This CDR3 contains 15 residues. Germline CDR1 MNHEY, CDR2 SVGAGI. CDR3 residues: CASSYSNRGHYEQYF. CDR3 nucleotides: TGTGCCAGCAGTTACTCGAACAGGGGGCATTACGAGCAGTACTTC.

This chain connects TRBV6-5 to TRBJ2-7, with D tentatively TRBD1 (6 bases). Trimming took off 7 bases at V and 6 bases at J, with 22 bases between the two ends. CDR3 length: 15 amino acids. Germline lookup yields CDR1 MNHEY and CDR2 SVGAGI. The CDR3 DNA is TGTGCCAGCAACGACCAGGGTTTGGGGGCCTCCGAGCAGTACGTC. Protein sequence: CASNDQGLGASEQYV.

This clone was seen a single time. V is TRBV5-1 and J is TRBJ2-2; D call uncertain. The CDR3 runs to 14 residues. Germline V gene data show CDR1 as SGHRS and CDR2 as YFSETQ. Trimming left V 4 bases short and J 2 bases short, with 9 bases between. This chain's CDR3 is CASSESSNTGELFF. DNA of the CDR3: TGCGCCAGCAGCGAGTCATCTAACACCGGGGAGCTGTTTTTT.

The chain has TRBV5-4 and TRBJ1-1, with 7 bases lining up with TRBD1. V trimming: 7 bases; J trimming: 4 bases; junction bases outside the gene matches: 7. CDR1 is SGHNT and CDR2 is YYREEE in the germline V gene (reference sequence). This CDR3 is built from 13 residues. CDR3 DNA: TGTGCCAGCGGCATCCCAGGGGGCACTGAAGCTTTCTTT. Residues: CASGIPGGTEAFF.

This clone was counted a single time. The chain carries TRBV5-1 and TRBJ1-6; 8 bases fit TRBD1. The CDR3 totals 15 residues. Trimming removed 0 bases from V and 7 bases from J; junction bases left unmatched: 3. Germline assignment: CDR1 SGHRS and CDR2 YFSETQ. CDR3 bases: TGCGCCAGCAGCTTGGGGGACAGGCGAAATTCACCCCTCCACTTT. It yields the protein CASSLGDRRNSPLHF.

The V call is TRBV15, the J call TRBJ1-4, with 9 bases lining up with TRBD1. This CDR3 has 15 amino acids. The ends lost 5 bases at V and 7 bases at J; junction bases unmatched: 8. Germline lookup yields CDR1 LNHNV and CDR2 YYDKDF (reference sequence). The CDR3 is CATSPSGQGREKLFF. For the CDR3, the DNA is TGTGCCACCAGCCCCTCCGGACAGGGGCGTGAAAAACTGTTTTTT. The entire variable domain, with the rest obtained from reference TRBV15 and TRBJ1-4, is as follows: DAMVIQNPRYQVTQFGKPVTLSCSQTLNHNVMYWYQQKSSQAPKLLFHYYDKDFNNEADTPDNFQSRRPNTSFCFLDIRSPGLGDTAMYLCATSPSGQGREKLFFGSGTQLSVL.

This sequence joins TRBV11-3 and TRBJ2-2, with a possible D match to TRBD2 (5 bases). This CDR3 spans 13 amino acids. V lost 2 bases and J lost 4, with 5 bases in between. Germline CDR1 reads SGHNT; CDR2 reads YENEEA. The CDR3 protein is CASSLRGTGELFF. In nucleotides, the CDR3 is TGTGCCAGCAGCTTACGGGGCACCGGGGAGCTGTTTTTT.

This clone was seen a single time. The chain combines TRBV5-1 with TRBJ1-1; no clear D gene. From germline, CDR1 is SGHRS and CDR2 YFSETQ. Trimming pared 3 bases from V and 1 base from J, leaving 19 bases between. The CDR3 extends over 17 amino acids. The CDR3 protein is CASSYGSLQMGNTEAFF. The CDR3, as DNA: TGCGCCAGCAGCTACGGTTCCTTACAGATGGGGAACACTGAAGCTTTCTTT.

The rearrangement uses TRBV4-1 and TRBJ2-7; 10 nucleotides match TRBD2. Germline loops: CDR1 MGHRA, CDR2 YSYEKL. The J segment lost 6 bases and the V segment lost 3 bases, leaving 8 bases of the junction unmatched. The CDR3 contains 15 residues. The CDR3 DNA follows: TGCGCCAGCAGCCATAACCCTAGCGGGAGTGCCGAGCAGTACTTC. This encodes CASSHNPSGSAEQYF.